The entry below describes one T cell receptor (beta chain). This clonotype was detected ten times or more. What antigen it recognizes has not been identified. Base qualities were left out, and no much larger clone turns up one base away. This sample was included in a study of T-cell reconstitution after alpha-beta-depleted transplantation in children (TCRdb year 2016). In terms of the full investigation: The study quantitatively tracked T-cell immune reconstitution after TCRalphabeta/CD19-depleted allogeneic hematopoietic cell transplantation in children using TCR repertoire profiling. Points the paper makes about the study in general: The apparently early alphabetaT-cell count recovery about two months after transplant was reportedly dependent on only several hundred rapidly expanded clones derived from non-depleted graft cells. In some patients, the high TCRbeta diversity seen at day 60 was put down to recipient T cells and intrathymic progenitors that had survived conditioning. Hyperexpanded clone frequencies declined over subsequent months; after one year, T-cell counts and TCRbeta diversity were mostly attributed to newly produced T cells.

Library creation used PCR. Sequencing was performed on an Illumina HiSeq 2500. TCR library preparation used molecular barcoding, with unique molecular identifiers applied to normalize quantification of the TCRbeta repertoire. In-frame beta chains were kept once TCRdb had trimmed the public reads at Q25 with fastp and called clones with MiXCR. A single entry per CDR3 protein holds the most common genes and DNA from its merged rows. A total of 200,000 to 250,000 distinct CDR3 sequences appear in this sample, around 7.7% of them only once. The ten largest clones represent approximately 34% of the sample. The CDR3 runs 19 amino acids, cysteine and phenylalanine included. The entry retains the CDR3 DNA only, 57 bases that are in frame from base 1. CDR1 and CDR2 were assigned from the germline V gene (reference sequence) as MNHEY and SMNVEV. The V end gives up 1 base and the J end 4 bases, leaving 16 bases in the junction not matched to a gene.

The treatment or condition label on this specimen signifies: allogeneic hematopoietic cell transplantation with graft depleted of TCRalphabeta T cells and CD19 B cells. The children who served as transplant recipients had been given grafts of TCRalphabeta/CD19-depleted allogeneic hematopoietic cells. Rearrangement joined TRBV27 to TRBJ2-7, with 10 junctional bases fitting TRBD2. The specimen comprised PBMCs, mostly from graft donor cells, sampled 360 days after TCRalphabeta/CD19-depleted stem cell transplant. This TCR derives from a male patient aged 2 to 10 who had a stem cell transplant for acute myeloid leukemia, so the T cells may come from the graft donor. This receptor carries the CDR3 CASSLYPSGAGGPSYEQYF. The nucleotide sequence reads TGTGCCAGCAGTTTATACCCCTCCGGAGCGGGAGGGCCTAGTTACGAGCAGTACTTC.